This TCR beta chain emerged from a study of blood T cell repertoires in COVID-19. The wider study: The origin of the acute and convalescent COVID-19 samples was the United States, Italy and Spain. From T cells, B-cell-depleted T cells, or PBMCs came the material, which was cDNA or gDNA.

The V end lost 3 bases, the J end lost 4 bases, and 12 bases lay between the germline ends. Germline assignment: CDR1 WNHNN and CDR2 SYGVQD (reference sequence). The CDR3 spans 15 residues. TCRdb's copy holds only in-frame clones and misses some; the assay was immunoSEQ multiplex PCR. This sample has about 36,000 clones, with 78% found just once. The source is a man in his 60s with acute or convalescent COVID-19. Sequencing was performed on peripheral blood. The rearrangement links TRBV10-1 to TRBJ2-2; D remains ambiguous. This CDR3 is CASSDLERSTGELFF. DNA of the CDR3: TGCGCCAGCAGTGATCTAGAAAGAAGCACCGGGGAGCTGTTTTTT.